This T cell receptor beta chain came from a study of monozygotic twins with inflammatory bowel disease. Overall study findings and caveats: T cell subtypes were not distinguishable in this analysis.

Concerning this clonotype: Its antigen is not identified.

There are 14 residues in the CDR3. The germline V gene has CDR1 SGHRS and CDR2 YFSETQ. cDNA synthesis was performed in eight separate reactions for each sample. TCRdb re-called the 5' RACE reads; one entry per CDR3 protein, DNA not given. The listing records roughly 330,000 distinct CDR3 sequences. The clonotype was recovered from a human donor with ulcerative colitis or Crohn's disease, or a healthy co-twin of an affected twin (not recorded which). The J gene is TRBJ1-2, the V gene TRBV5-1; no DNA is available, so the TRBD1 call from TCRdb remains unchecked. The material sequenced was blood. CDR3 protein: CASSLWTGGDGYTF.